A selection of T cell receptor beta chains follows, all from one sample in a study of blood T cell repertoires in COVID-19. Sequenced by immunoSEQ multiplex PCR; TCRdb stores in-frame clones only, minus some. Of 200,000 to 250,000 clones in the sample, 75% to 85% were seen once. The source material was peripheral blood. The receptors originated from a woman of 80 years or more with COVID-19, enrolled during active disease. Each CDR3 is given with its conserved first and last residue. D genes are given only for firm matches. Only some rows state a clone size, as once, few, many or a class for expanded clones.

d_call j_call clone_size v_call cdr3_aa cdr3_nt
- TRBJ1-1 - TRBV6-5 CASSGWGTNTEAFF TGTGCCAGCAGCGGGTGGGGCACGAACACTGAAGCTTTCTTT
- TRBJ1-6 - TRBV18 CASSEIQGRSPLHF TGTGCCAGCTCAGAAATACAGGGCCGATCACCCCTCCACTTT
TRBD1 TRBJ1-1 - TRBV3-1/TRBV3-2 CASSQDSGGNTEAFF TGTGCCAGCAGCCAAGATTCAGGGGGTAACACTGAAGCTTTCTTT
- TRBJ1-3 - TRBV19 CASSIGGSSGNTIYF TGTGCCAGTAGTATAGGGGGCAGCTCTGGAAACACCATATATTTT
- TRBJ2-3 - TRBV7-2 CASSGETRGDTQYF TGTGCCAGCAGCGGGGAGACTAGGGGAGATACGCAGTATTTT
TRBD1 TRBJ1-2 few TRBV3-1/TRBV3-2 CASRPRDRVIGGYTF TGTGCCAGCAGGCCCCGGGACAGGGTGATTGGTGGCTACACCTTC
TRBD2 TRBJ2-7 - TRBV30 CAWSQRGGKLYEQYF TGTGCCTGGAGTCAGCGGGGGGGAAAGCTCTACGAGCAGTACTTC
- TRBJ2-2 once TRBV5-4 CASSGPGGRNTGELFF TGTGCCAGCAGTGGACCCGGGGGGCGAAACACCGGGGAGCTGTTTTTT
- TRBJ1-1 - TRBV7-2 CASSLAQGRNTEAFF TGTGCCAGCAGCTTAGCACAGGGTCGGAACACTGAAGCTTTCTTT
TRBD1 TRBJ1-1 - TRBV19 CASSDRDRGRDTEAFF TGTGCCAGTAGTGACCGGGACAGGGGGCGGGACACTGAAGCTTTCTTT
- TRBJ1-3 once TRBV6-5 CASSYSAGSGNTIYF TGTGCCAGCAGTTACTCAGCAGGCTCTGGAAACACCATATATTTT
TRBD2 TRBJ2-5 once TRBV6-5 CASSYPSGGGETQYF TGTGCCAGCAGTTACCCTAGCGGGGGTGGAGAGACCCAGTACTTC
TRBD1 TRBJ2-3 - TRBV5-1 CASSSTIGQGVGDTQYF TGCGCCAGCAGCTCCACGATAGGACAGGGGGTGGGAGATACGCAGTATTTT
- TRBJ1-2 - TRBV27 CASRGQGRTGFTF TGTGCCAGCAGAGGCCAGGGCAGGACCGGATTCACCTTC
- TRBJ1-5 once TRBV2 CASSGGSPNQPQHF TGTGCCAGCAGTGGAGGCAGTCCCAATCAGCCCCAGCATTTT
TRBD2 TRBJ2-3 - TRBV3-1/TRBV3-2 CASTLAGGPGGTDTQYF TGTGCCAGCACCCTGGCGGGGGGGCCCGGGGGAACAGATACGCAGTATTTT
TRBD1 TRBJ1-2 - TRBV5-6 CASSSRDRSYGYTF TGTGCCAGCAGCAGCCGGGACAGGAGCTATGGCTACACCTTC
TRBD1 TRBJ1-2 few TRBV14 CASSYWTGGDGYTF TGTGCCAGCAGCTACTGGACAGGGGGGGATGGCTACACCTTC
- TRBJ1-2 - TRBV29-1 CSVDLSYARQVWRGYTF TGCAGCGTTGACCTATCTTACGCACGACAGGTTTGGCGAGGCTACACCTTC
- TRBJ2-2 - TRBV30 CAWSPLRAGTGELFF TGTGCCTGGAGCCCCCTTAGGGCAGGGACCGGGGAGCTGTTTTTT
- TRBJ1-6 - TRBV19 CASSMSPATGYNSPLHF TGTGCCAGTAGTATGTCCCCTGCAACAGGTTACAATTCACCCCTCCACTTT
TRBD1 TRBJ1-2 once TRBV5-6 CASSMTGGYGYTF TGTGCCAGCAGTATGACAGGGGGCTATGGCTACACCTTC
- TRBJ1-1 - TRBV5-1 CASSLELTGTGYGAFF TGCGCCAGCAGCTTGGAATTAACAGGGACCGGTTACGGAGCTTTCTTT
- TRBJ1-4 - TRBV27 CASSGSRLNEKLFF TGTGCCAGCAGCGGGTCACGATTGAATGAAAAACTGTTTTTT
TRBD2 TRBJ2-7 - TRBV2 CASSLAGTLGEQYF TGTGCCAGCAGTCTAGCGGGGACCCTGGGGGAGCAGTACTTC
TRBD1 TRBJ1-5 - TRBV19 CASSSSGTGGLNQPQHF TGTGCCAGTAGTAGCTCCGGGACAGGGGGCTTAAATCAGCCCCAGCATTTT
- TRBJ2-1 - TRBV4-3 CASSSRLGGDEQFF TGCGCCAGCAGCTCCCGACTAGGCGGCGATGAGCAGTTCTTC
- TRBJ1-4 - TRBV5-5 CASSFPRGREKLFF TGTGCCAGCAGCTTTCCCAGGGGCCGGGAAAAACTGTTTTTT
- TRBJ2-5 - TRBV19 CASSKDETGYIQETQYF TGTGCCAGTAGTAAGGATGAGACAGGTTACATCCAAGAGACCCAGTACTTC
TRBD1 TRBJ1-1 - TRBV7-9 CASDRDRASEAFF TGTGCCAGCGACCGGGACAGGGCGTCTGAAGCTTTCTTT
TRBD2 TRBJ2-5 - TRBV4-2 CASSAQTSGGARETQYF TGTGCCAGCAGCGCTCAGACTAGCGGGGGGGCTAGGGAGACCCAGTACTTC
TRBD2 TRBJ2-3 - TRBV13 CASSLTGLAGEGTDTQYF TGTGCCAGCAGCTTAACGGGACTAGCGGGAGAAGGGACAGATACGCAGTATTTT
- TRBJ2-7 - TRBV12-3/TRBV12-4 CASSFDLALEQYF TGTGCCAGCAGTTTTGATCTAGCACTTGAGCAGTACTTC
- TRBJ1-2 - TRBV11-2 CASSADRLANYGYTF TGTGCCAGCAGCGCAGACAGGTTAGCTAACTATGGCTACACCTTC
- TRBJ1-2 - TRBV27 CASSSTPGYGYTF TGTGCCAGCAGTTCCACCCCAGGGTATGGCTACACCTTC
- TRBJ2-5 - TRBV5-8 CASSKLEGPETQYF TGTGCCAGCAGCAAGCTGGAGGGCCCAGAGACCCAGTACTTC
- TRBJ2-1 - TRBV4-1 CASSQGTSLNEQFF TGCGCCAGCAGCCAAGGAACTAGTTTAAATGAGCAGTTCTTC
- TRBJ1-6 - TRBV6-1 CASSEGQANSPLHF TGTGCCAGCAGTGAGGGGCAGGCTAATTCACCCCTCCACTTT
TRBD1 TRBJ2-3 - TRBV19 CASSSADRGADTQYF TGTGCCAGTAGCTCTGCAGACAGGGGTGCAGATACGCAGTATTTT
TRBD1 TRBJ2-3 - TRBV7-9 CASSFGQGAMTDTQYF TGTGCCAGCAGCTTTGGACAGGGGGCTATGACAGATACGCAGTATTTT
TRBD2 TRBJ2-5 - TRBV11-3 CASSLRASGSTETQYF TGTGCCAGCAGCTTAAGGGCTAGCGGGAGCACAGAGACCCAGTACTTC
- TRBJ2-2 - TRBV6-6 CASSGSTTGELFF TGTGCCAGCAGTGGGAGTACGACCGGGGAGCTGTTTTTT
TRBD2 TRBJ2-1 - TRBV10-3 CAISVTSPGEQFF TGTGCCATCAGTGTGACTAGCCCAGGTGAGCAGTTCTTC
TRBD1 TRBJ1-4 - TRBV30 CAWSARGTANEKLFF TGTGCCTGGAGTGCCCGAGGGACAGCTAATGAAAAACTGTTTTTT
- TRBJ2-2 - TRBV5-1 CASSEGANTGELFF TGCGCCAGCAGCGAGGGTGCGAACACCGGGGAGCTGTTTTTT
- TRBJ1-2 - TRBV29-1 CSGGVPGGAGYGYTF TGCAGCGGTGGGGTCCCGGGGGGCGCGGGCTATGGCTACACCTTC
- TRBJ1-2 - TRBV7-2 CASSFKAGVGYTF TGTGCCAGCAGCTTTAAGGCAGGGGTTGGCTACACCTTC
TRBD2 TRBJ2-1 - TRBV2 CASNRLAGDEQFF TGTGCCAGCAATCGACTAGCGGGAGATGAGCAGTTCTTC
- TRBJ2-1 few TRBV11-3 CASSLERGQSEQFF TGTGCCAGCAGCTTAGAGAGAGGGCAGAGTGAGCAGTTCTTC
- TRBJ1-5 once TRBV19 CASQGQAGDYQPQHF TGTGCCAGTCAAGGGCAGGCGGGGGATTATCAGCCCCAGCATTTT
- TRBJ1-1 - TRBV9 CASSVSGEGRIAFF TGTGCCAGCAGCGTGTCCGGAGAGGGAAGGATAGCTTTCTTT
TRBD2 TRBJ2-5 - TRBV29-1 CSVIAGPEETQYF TGCAGCGTAATAGCGGGACCAGAGGAGACCCAGTACTTC
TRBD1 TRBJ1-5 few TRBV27 CASSTGTGGNQPQHF TGTGCCAGCAGTACCGGGACAGGGGGCAATCAGCCCCAGCATTTT